The entry below gives a single T cell receptor beta chain sequence along with its context. This clonotype was detected only a few times. Its antigen has not been determined. No much larger clone exists at a distance of one base, and base qualities are not known. Reading from cysteine to phenylalanine, the CDR3 counts 13 amino acids. Only the CDR3 DNA is retained, 39 bases long and in frame from the first base. Taken from the germline V gene, the CDR1 and CDR2 loops are SGHRS and YFSETQ. The germline ends are 10 bases apart after V is trimmed by 1 base and J by 6 bases. The data were taken from a study of T-cell reconstitution after alpha-beta-depleted transplantation in children (TCRdb year 2016). Background for the entire study: T-cell immune reconstitution after TCRalphabeta/CD19-depleted allogeneic hematopoietic cell transplantation in children was quantitatively tracked in the study by means of TCR repertoire profiling.

Receptor amplification or capture employed PCR. Sequencing was carried out with an Illumina HiSeq 2500. TCR libraries were prepared with molecular barcoding, using unique molecular identifiers to normalize TCRbeta repertoire quantification. In TCRdb, the public reads were trimmed at Q25 with fastp and aligned with MiXCR, with productive beta chains retained. Rows merge per CDR3 protein into single entries with the most common DNA and genes. For this sample there are 200,000 to 250,000 distinct CDR3 sequences; around 10% appear just once. About 6% of the sample is taken by the ten largest. The material was PBMCs from the stem cell graft donor, obtained from the stem cell graft. The V and J genes are TRBV5-1 and TRBJ1-2, with no confidently assigned D gene. The TCR sequence derives from a human donor who donated a stem cell graft to a child with acute lymphoblastic leukemia. The CDR3 is CASSLFSRDGYTF. The nucleotide sequence is TGCGCCAGCAGCTTGTTTTCACGGGATGGCTACACCTTC. The variable domain in full, with residues beyond the CDR3 obtained from the reference TRBV5-1 and TRBJ1-2 genes, is KAGVTQTPRYLIKTRGQQVTLSCSPISGHRSVSWYQQTPGQGLQFLFEYFSETQRNKGNFPGRFSGRQFSNSRSEMNVSTLELGDSALYLCASSLFSRDGYTFGSGTRLTVV.